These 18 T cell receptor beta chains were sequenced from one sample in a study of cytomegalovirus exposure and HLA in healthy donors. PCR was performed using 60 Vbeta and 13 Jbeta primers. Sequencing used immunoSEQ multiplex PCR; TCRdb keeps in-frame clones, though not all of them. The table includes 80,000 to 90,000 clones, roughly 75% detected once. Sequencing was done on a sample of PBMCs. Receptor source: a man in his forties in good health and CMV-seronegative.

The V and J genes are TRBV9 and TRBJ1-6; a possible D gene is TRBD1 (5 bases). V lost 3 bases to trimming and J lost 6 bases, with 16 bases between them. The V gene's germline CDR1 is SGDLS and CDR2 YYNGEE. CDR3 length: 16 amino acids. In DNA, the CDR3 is TGTGCCAGCAGCGAGACAGTTTTCCCCTCTAATTCACCCCTCCACTTT. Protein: CASSETVFPSNSPLHF.

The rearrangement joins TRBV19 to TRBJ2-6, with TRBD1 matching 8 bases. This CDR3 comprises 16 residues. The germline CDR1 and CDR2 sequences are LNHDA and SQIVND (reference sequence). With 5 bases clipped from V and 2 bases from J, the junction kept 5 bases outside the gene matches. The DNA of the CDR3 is TGTGCCAGTAGTTCTTTACAGGGGGCTGGGGCCAACGTCCTGACTTTC. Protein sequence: CASSSLQGAGANVLTF.

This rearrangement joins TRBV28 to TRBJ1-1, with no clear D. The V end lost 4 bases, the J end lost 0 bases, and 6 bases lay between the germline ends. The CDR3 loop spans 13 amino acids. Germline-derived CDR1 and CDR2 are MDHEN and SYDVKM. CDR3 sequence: CASSSSVNTEAFF. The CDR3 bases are TGTGCCAGCAGTTCGTCTGTGAACACTGAAGCTTTCTTT.

Here the CDR3 DNA reads TGTGCCAGCAGTACCGCTGCAGCGGGAGCGGCCCAGTACTTC. Its translation is CASSTAAAGAAQYF. V is TRBV6-1 and J is TRBJ2-5, with TRBD2 matching 8 bases. The CDR3 is made up of 14 amino acids. Germline V gene sequence: CDR1 MNHNS, CDR2 SASEGT. Trimming took 5 bases from V and 9 from J; bases not matched to a gene: 11.

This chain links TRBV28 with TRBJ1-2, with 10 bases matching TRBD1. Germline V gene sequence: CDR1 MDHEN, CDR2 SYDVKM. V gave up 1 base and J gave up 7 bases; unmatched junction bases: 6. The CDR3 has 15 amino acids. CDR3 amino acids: CASSLSRDRGLGYTF. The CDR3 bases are TGTGCCAGCAGTTTATCCCGGGACAGGGGTCTTGGCTACACCTTC.

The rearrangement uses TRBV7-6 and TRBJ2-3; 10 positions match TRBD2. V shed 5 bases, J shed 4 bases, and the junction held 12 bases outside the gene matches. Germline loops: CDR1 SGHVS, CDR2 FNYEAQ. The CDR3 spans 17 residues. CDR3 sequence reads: CASSAVSSGSGSDTQYF. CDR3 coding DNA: TGTGCCAGCAGCGCCGTATCTAGCGGGAGTGGGTCAGATACGCAGTATTTT.

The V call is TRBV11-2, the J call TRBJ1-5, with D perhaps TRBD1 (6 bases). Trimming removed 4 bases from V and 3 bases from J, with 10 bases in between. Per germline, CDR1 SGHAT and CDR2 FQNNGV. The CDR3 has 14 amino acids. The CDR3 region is CASSSTGNNQPQHF. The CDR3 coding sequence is TGTGCCAGCAGCTCGACAGGAAACAATCAGCCCCAGCATTTT. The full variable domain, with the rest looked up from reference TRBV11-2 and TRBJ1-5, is EAGVAQSPRYKIIEKRQSVAFWCNPISGHATLYWYQQILGQGPKLLIQFQNNGVVDDSQLPKDRFSAERLKGVDSTLKIQPAKLEDSAVYLCASSSTGNNQPQHFGDGTRLSIL.

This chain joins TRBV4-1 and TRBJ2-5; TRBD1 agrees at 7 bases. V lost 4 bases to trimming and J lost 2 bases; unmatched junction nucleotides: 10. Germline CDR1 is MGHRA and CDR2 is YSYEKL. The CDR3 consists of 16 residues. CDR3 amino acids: CASSPLRGRGQETQYF. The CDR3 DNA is TGCGCCAGCAGCCCCCTAAGGGGGCGTGGGCAAGAGACCCAGTACTTC.

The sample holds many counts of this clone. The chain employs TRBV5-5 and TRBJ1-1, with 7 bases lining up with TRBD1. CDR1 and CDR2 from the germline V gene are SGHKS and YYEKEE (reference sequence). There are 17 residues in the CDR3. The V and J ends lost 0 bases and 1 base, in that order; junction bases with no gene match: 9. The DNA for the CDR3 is TGTGCCAGCAGCTTGGGGTCACAGGGGACAACGAACACTGAAGCTTTCTTT. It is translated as CASSLGSQGTTNTEAFF.

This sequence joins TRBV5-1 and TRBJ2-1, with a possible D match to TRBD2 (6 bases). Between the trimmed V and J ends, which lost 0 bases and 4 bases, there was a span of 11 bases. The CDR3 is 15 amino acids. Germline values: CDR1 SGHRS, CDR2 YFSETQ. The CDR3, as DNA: TGCGCCAGCAGCTTGGGGCCGGGGGATTACAATGAGCAGTTCTTC. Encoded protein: CASSLGPGDYNEQFF.

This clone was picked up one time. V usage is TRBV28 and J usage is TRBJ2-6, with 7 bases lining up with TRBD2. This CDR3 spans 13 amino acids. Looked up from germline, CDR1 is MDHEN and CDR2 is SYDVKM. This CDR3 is CAFGRTGANVLTF. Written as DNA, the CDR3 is TGTGCGTTCGGGAGGACTGGGGCCAACGTCCTGACTTTC.

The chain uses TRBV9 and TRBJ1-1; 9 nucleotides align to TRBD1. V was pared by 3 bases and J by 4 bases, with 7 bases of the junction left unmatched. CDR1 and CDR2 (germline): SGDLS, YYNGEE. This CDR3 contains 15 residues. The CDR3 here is CASSATGGASTEAFF. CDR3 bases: TGTGCCAGCAGCGCTACAGGGGGCGCGAGCACTGAAGCTTTCTTT. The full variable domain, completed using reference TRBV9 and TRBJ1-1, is DSGVTQTPKHLITATGQRVTLRCSPRSGDLSVYWYQQSLDQGLQFLIQYYNGEERAKGNILERFSAQQFPDLHSELNLSSLELGDSALYFCASSATGGASTEAFFGQGTRLTVV.

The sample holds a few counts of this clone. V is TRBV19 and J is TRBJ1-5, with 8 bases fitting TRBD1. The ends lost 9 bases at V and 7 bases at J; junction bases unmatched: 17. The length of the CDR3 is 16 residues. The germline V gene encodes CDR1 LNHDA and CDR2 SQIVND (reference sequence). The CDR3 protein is CARSQGAINEDQPQHF. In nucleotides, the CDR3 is TGTGCCAGAAGTCAGGGGGCAATCAACGAGGACCAGCCCCAGCATTTT.

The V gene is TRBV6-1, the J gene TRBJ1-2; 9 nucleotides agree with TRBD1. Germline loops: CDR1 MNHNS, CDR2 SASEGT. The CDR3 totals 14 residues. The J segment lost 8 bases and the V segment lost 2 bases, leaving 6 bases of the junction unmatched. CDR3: CASSETGTGRGYTF. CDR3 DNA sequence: TGTGCCAGCAGTGAAACCGGGACAGGGAGAGGCTACACCTTC.

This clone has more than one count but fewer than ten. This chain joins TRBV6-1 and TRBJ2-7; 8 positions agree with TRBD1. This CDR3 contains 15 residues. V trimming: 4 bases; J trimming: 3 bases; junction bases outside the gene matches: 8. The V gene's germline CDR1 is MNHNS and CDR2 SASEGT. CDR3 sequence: CASSASGQGVYEQYF. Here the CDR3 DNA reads TGTGCCAGCAGTGCCTCAGGACAGGGCGTCTACGAGCAGTACTTC.

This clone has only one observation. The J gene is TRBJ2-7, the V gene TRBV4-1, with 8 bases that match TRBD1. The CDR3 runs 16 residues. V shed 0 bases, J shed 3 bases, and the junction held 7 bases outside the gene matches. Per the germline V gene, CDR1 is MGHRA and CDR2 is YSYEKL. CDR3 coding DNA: TGCGCCAGCAGCCAAGATTGGGCAGGGGGCAGCTACGAGCAGTACTTC. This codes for CASSQDWAGGSYEQYF.

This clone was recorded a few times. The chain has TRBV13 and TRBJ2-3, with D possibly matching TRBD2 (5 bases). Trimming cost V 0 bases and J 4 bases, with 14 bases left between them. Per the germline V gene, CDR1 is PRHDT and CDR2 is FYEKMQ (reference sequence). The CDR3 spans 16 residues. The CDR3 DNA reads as TGTGCCAGCAGCTTAGGAGAGGGCCATATGGCAGATACGCAGTATTTT. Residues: CASSLGEGHMADTQYF.

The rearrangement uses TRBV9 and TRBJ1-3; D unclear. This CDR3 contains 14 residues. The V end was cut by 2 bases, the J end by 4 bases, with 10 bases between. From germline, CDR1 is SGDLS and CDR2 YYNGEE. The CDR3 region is CASSVGSQGNTIYF. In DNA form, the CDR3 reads TGTGCCAGCAGCGTTGGTTCCCAGGGAAACACCATATATTTT.